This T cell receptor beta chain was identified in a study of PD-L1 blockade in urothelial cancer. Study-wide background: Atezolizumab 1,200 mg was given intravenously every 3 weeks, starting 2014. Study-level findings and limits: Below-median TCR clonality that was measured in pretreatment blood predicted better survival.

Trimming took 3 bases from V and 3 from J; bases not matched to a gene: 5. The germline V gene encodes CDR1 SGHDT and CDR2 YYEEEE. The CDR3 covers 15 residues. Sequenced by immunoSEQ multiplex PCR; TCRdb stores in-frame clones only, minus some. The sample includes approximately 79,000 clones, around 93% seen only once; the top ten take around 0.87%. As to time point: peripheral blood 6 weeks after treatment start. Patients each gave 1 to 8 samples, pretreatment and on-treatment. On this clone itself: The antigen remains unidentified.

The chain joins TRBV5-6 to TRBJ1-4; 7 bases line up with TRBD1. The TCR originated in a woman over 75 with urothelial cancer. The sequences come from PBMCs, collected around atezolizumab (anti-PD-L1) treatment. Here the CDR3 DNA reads TGTGCCAGCAGCTATACAGGGGATGCTAATGAAAAACTGTTTTTT. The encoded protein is CASSYTGDANEKLFF.